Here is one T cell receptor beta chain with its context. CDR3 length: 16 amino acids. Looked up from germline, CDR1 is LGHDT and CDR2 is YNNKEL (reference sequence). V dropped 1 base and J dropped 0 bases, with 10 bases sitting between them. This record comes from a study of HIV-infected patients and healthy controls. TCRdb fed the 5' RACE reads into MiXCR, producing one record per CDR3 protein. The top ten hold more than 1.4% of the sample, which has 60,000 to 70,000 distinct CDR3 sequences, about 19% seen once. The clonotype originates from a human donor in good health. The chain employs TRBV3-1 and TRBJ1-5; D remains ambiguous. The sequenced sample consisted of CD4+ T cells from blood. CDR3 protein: CASSQGVLGSNQPQHF. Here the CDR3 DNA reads TGTGCCAGCAGCCAAGGAGTCTTGGGTAGCAATCAGCCCCAGCATTTT.